What follows describes a single T cell receptor (beta chain). CDR1 and CDR2 from the germline V gene are DFQATT and SNEGSKA (reference sequence). The CDR3 contains 15 residues. The V end was cut by 2 bases, the J end by 0 bases, with 11 bases between. This record belongs to a study of T-cell reconstitution after alpha-beta-depleted transplantation in children. Unique molecular identifiers were used to barcode this TCRbeta library. TCRdb reprocessed the PCR reads with MiXCR, giving one entry per CDR3 protein. The sample includes 200,000 to 300,000 distinct CDR3 sequences, about 25% of them seen just once.

The sample was PBMCs, taken before TCRalphabeta/CD19-depleted stem cell transplant. V is TRBV20-1 and J is TRBJ2-1; D might be TRBD2 (5 bases). This TCR derives from a girl aged 2 to 9 with Fanconi anemia, due to receive a stem cell transplant. CDR3 loop: CSARLASSSYNEQFF. As DNA, the CDR3 is TGCAGTGCTAGACTAGCTTCTAGCTCCTACAATGAGCAGTTCTTC.